This note documents a single T cell receptor beta chain sequence. The antigen is undetermined. Method: immunoSEQ multiplex PCR; TCRdb's copy keeps in-frame clones and lacks some. The table has 2 million to 2.5 million clones, under 97% seen once; the top ten hold 0.13%. V dropped 1 base and J dropped 8 bases, with 12 bases sitting between them. The CDR3 runs 13 residues. The V gene's germline CDR1 is SGHNT and CDR2 YYREEE (reference sequence). The data are from a study of shared clonotypes between healthy human individuals. Broader study findings: Compared with memory subsets, naive subsets generally had larger estimated richness. In a handful of donors, around 5.5% of naive CD4 clonotypes appeared in common.

The study separated CD4+ cells into CD45RA+ naive and CD45RA-negative memory subsets. The sample comprised naive CD4+ T cells sorted from blood. The subset here: CD45RA+ positively selected. This TCR was recovered from a man aged 18 to 30 in good health. The rearrangement links TRBV5-4 to TRBJ1-2, with unresolved D. The CDR3 protein is CASSLNVQPGYTF. DNA of the CDR3: TGTGCCAGCAGCTTGAATGTGCAACCAGGCTACACCTTC. The complete variable domain, with remaining parts taken from reference TRBV5-4 and TRBJ1-2, reads ETGVTQSPTHLIKTRGQQVTLRCSSQSGHNTVSWYQQALGQGPQFIFQYYREEENGRGNFPPRFSGLQFPNYSSELNVNALELDDSALYLCASSLNVQPGYTFGSGTRLTVV.